These 17 T cell receptor beta chains originate from one sample sequenced in a study of PD-1 blockade in classical Hodgkin lymphoma. Relapse was seen in all patients after autologous stem cell transplantation, and brentuximab vedotin exposure was variable. Clones were sequenced by immunoSEQ multiplex PCR, and TCRdb holds only the in-frame ones, with some missing. The sample lists tens of thousands of clones; approximately 87% were seen once. Sequencing was performed on peripheral blood mononuclear cells (PBMCs), taken before the second cycle of nivolumab. These receptors originate from a human donor with classical Hodgkin lymphoma.

The chain is built from TRBV13 and TRBJ2-6, with D possibly TRBD1 on 5 matching bases. V lost 2 bases and J lost 2, with 16 bases in between. CDR3 length equals 18 residues. Germline V gives CDR1 PRHDT, CDR2 FYEKMQ (reference sequence). CDR3 sequence reads: CASSLIREDRTGANVLTF. DNA of the CDR3: TGTGCCAGCAGCTTAATCAGGGAAGATCGAACTGGGGCCAACGTCCTGACTTTC.

This sequence joins TRBV9 and TRBJ2-3; weak D call: TRBD2 (5 bases). The CDR3 is 14 amino acids. V lost 4 bases and J 3 bases, leaving 12 bases between the germline ends. Germline V gene data show CDR1 as SGDLS and CDR2 as YYNGEE. Written as DNA, the CDR3 is TGTGCCAGCAGCCTCGCCCCGGGGACAGATACGCAGTATTTT. Amino acid sequence: CASSLAPGTDTQYF.

The chain recombines TRBV7-9 with TRBJ2-1; 7 bases fit TRBD2. The CDR3 sequence is 15 residues long. Germline V gene data show CDR1 as SEHNR and CDR2 as FQNEAQ (reference sequence). V lost 4 bases and J lost 2; bases outside the gene matches: 5. CDR3 DNA sequence: TGTGCCAGCAGCTACAGCGGGAATGCCTACAATGAGCAGTTCTTC. Its protein product is CASSYSGNAYNEQFF.

J is TRBJ2-7 and V is TRBV6-1, with a tentative D call TRBD2 (6 bases). The germline V and J ends were trimmed by 2 bases and 2 bases, with 28 bases remaining between them. CDR3 length equals 20 residues. Germline V gene data show CDR1 as MNHNS and CDR2 as SASEGT. CDR3 sequence (DNA): TGTGCCAGCAGTGAAATTCGCACGGGGGAACATACCCGCTCCCCCTACGAGCAGTACTTC. It is translated as CASSEIRTGEHTRSPYEQYF.

This clone has just one count. The V gene is TRBV21-1, the J gene TRBJ2-7; the D call TRBD1 from the table was never checked on the DNA. TRBV21-1 is listed as a pseudogene. The CDR3 length is 17 residues. The CDR3 sequence is CASIKTSGQGPHNEQYF. The CDR3 DNA follows: TGTGCCAGCATCAAAACCTCCGGACAGGGGCCCCACAACGAGCAGTACTTC.

The chain employs TRBV7-3 and TRBJ2-1; D is uncertain. CDR1 is SGHTA and CDR2 is FQGTGA in the germline V gene. The CDR3 is 13 residues long. V gave up 5 bases and J gave up 1 base, with 6 bases separating them. CDR3 amino acids: CASSPASYNEQFF. DNA of the CDR3: TGTGCCAGCAGCCCCGCTTCCTACAATGAGCAGTTCTTC. The full variable domain, completed using reference TRBV7-3 and TRBJ2-1, is GAGVSQTPSNKVTEKGKYVELRCDPISGHTALYWYRQSLGQGPEFLIYFQGTGAADDSGLPNDRFFAVRPEGSVSTLKIQRTERGDSAVYLCASSPASYNEQFFGPGTRLTVL.

This sequence joins TRBV6-6 and TRBJ1-5; TRBD1 matches 8 bases. Germline V gives CDR1 MNHNY, CDR2 SVGAGI (reference sequence). J was trimmed by 5 bases and V by 5 bases; bases with no gene match: 5. The CDR3 is made up of 14 amino acids. CDR3 in DNA: TGTGCCAGCAGTACGACAGGGGCCTATCAGCCCCAGCATTTT. Amino acid sequence: CASSTTGAYQPQHF.

V usage is TRBV19 and J usage is TRBJ1-1; D remains ambiguous. The V end lost 3 bases, the J end lost 1 base, and 9 bases lay between the germline ends. Germline-derived CDR1 and CDR2 are LNHDA and SQIVND (reference sequence). The CDR3 extends over 14 amino acids. This chain's CDR3 is CASSIRAENTEAFF. Here the CDR3 DNA reads TGTGCCAGTAGTATCCGGGCTGAGAACACTGAAGCTTTCTTT.

This chain uses TRBV12-5 with TRBJ1-5; D is ambiguous. The CDR3 covers 13 residues. Germline V gene lookup returns CDR1 LGHNT and CDR2 FRNRAP. The V gene lost 3 bases and the J gene lost 7 bases, with 10 bases spanning the gap. CDR3 residues: CASGFRAIQPQHF. The CDR3 DNA sequence: TGTGCTAGTGGTTTTAGGGCTATCCAGCCCCAGCATTTT. Together with reference TRBV12-5 and TRBJ1-5, the CDR3 gives the full variable domain: DARVTQTPRHKVTEMGQEVTMRCQPILGHNTVFWYRQTMMQGLELLAYFRNRAPLDDSGMPKDRFSAEMPDATLATLKIQPSEPRDSAVYFCASGFRAIQPQHFGDGTRLSIL.

The chain has TRBV29-1 and TRBJ2-1; weak D call: TRBD1 (6 bases). The CDR3 totals 15 residues. V lost 3 bases, J lost 0 bases, and 12 bases lay in between. CDR1 and CDR2 from the germline V gene are SQVTM and ANQGSEA. The DNA of the CDR3 is TGCAGCGTTGATGTAGGGGGAAGCTCCTACAATGAGCAGTTCTTC. The encoded protein is CSVDVGGSSYNEQFF.

The V and J genes are TRBV4-3 and TRBJ1-3; no reliable D call. Germline V lookup: CDR1 LGHNA, CDR2 YSLEER. V was clipped by 0 bases and J by 0 bases, with 9 bases between them. The CDR3 is 16 residues long. In DNA form, the CDR3 reads TGCGCCAGCAGCCAAGATCCGGCAGCCTCTGGAAACACCATATATTTT. Protein: CASSQDPAASGNTIYF.

This clone has more than one count but fewer than ten. The chain uses TRBV7-2 and TRBJ1-5; D gene uncertain. V was shortened by 6 bases and J by 6 bases, with 15 bases between the two germline ends. Germline V CDR1 and CDR2: SGHTA, FQGNSA. The CDR3 spans 14 residues. CDR3 sequence: CASRADAGSQPQHF. The DNA for the CDR3 is TGTGCCAGCAGGGCGGACGCAGGTAGTCAGCCCCAGCATTTT.

Only one count was recorded for this clone. The chain carries TRBV27 and TRBJ1-1; no reliable D call. The CDR3 has 13 amino acids. V lost 3 bases and J 8 bases, leaving 13 bases between the germline ends. The germline V gene encodes CDR1 MNHEY and CDR2 SMNVEV (reference sequence). CDR3 sequence (DNA): TGTGCCAGCAGTTTCAGGACTGGCGGCGAAGCTTTCTTT. Translated: CASSFRTGGEAFF.

V is TRBV27 and J is TRBJ1-1; the D gene is possibly TRBD1 (6 bases). Trimming removed 5 bases at V and 4 bases at J, with 14 bases between. The germline V gene has CDR1 MNHEY and CDR2 SMNVEV (reference sequence). The CDR3 is made up of 14 amino acids. Written as DNA, the CDR3 is TGTGCCAGCAGTCCGGGGGCTAGTGGCACTGAAGCTTTCTTT. This codes for CASSPGASGTEAFF.

In its sample, this clone was seen once. CDR3: CASIDGQGDYGYTF. The CDR3 bases are TGTGCCAGTATAGACGGACAGGGTGACTATGGCTACACCTTC. The J gene is TRBJ1-2, the V gene TRBV19; 8 nucleotides align to TRBD1. The ends lost 7 bases at V and 3 bases at J; junction bases unmatched: 7. The CDR3 runs to 14 residues. Germline values: CDR1 LNHDA, CDR2 SQIVND (reference sequence).

The genes are TRBV28 and TRBJ2-5; a possible D gene is TRBD2 (7 bases). This CDR3 is built from 14 residues. CDR1 and CDR2 (germline): MDHEN, SYDVKM. Trimming took 10 bases from V and 4 from J, leaving 19 bases between them. The CDR3 here is CATKGGYVGETQYF. CDR3 bases: TGTGCCACCAAGGGGGGGTATGTAGGAGAGACCCAGTACTTC.

The chain links TRBV11-3 to TRBJ2-2; TRBD1 matches at 12 bases. This CDR3 is 16 amino acids long. Trimming took 5 bases from V and 8 from J; bases not matched to a gene: 9. CDR1 and CDR2 (germline): SGHNT, YENEEA. The CDR3 DNA reads as TGTGCCAGCAGCCTGGGACAGGGGGCTGATGTGGGGGAGCTGTTTTTT. This sequence encodes CASSLGQGADVGELFF.